This T cell receptor beta chain was captured by sequencing in a study of blood T cell repertoires in COVID-19. On the study more broadly: Sources were T cells, B-cell-depleted T cells, or PBMCs; the material itself was cDNA or gDNA.

Germline V lookup: CDR1 LNHDA, CDR2 SQIVND (reference sequence). The germline V and J ends were trimmed by 5 bases and 5 bases, with 13 bases remaining between them. CDR3 length: 14 residues. The repertoire was sequenced with immunoSEQ multiplex PCR; TCRdb's copy has only in-frame clones and lacks some. The table lists around 230,000 clones, around 83% of them singletons, with roughly 9.6% in the top ten. The sequencing input was peripheral blood. This clonotype was sampled from a woman older than 75 with acute or convalescent COVID-19. The J gene is TRBJ2-1, the V gene TRBV19, with D possibly matching TRBD1 (5 bases). This CDR3 reads CASSVSGIHNEQFF. CDR3 nucleotide sequence: TGTGCCAGTAGTGTCTCAGGGATTCACAATGAGCAGTTCTTC.